Below, one T cell receptor (beta chain) is given with its context. V lost 3 bases, J lost 6 bases, and 6 bases lay in between. The CDR3 sequence is 11 residues long. Germline V gives CDR1 MNHEY, CDR2 SVGAGI. In the original analysis: Reference gene primer amplification in the assay estimated nucleated cell counts. Generated by immunoSEQ multiplex PCR, the TCRdb table keeps only in-frame clones and is missing some. V, J and clone size are taken as reported in that table, and D and trimming were inferred from the DNA itself. The sample includes 350,000 or so clones, approximately 88% seen only once; the top ten take under 2%. These data belong to a study of blood T cell repertoires in COVID-19. Study context: The samples span acute and convalescent COVID-19 from the United States, Italy and Spain. Sample material is recorded as cDNA or gDNA derived from T cells, B-cell-depleted T cells, or PBMCs.

Seattle enrolled patients during active infection and tracked them longitudinally. This TCR was sampled from a woman under 40 with COVID-19, enrolled during active disease. Sequencing was performed on peripheral blood. This chain links TRBV6-5 with TRBJ2-7; unclear D gene. Here the CDR3 DNA reads TGTGCCAGCAGTTATCTAAGCGAGCAGTACTTC. It yields the protein CASSYLSEQYF.